Following are 18 T cell receptor beta chains from one sample sequenced in a study of T cell repertoires in cytomegalovirus infection. Each CDR3 protein is one row after TCRdb ran MiXCR on the reads. The data hold about 530,000 distinct CDR3 sequences, with roughly 29% observed a single time. Sequenced sample: PBMCs. The receptors derive from a human donor in good health (CMV status not recorded). Some clones in this sample may be carry-over from other donors' samples.

Ten or more counts support this clonotype. The rearrangement uses TRBV7-9 and TRBJ2-1; 10 bases match TRBD2. The CDR3 runs to 17 residues. CDR1 and CDR2 from the germline V gene are SEHNR and FQNEAQ (reference sequence). The ends lost 5 bases at V and 8 bases at J; junction bases unmatched: 15. The CDR3 protein is CASSQGGTSGKLDEQFF. The CDR3 DNA reads TGTGCCAGCAGCCAGGGGGGCACTAGCGGGAAGTTGGATGAGCAGTTCTTC.

CDR3 DNA: TGTGCCAGCAGCTTGTGGACGATCTCCTACGAGCAGTACGTC. This translates into CASSLWTISYEQYV. This sequence joins TRBV5-6 and TRBJ2-7; D unclear. The CDR3 runs 14 residues. V gave up 1 base and J gave up 0 bases, with 8 bases separating them. Germline-derived CDR1 and CDR2 are SGHDT and YYEEEE.

This clonotype was recorded at least ten times. This chain joins TRBV7-2 and TRBJ2-3, with D maybe TRBD2 (6 bases). This CDR3 is 14 amino acids long. Trimming removed 1 base at V and 6 bases at J, with 11 bases between. CDR1 and CDR2 (germline): SGHTA, FQGNSA. Here the CDR3 reads CASSLGTSSDTQYF. The DNA of the CDR3 is TGTGCCAGCAGCTTAGGAACTAGCTCGGATACGCAGTATTTT.

This clonotype has a count of ten or more. The chain recombines TRBV12-3 or TRBV12-4 with TRBJ2-2; D might be TRBD1 (5 bases). V dropped 4 bases and J dropped 5 bases, with 17 bases sitting between them. This CDR3 spans 16 amino acids. The CDR3 region has the DNA TGTGCCAGCAGTTCTTCTTCCGCCAGGGTGACCGGGGAGCTGTTTTTT. This codes for CASSSSSARVTGELFF.

This clonotype appeared a few times. The genes are TRBV11-2 and TRBJ1-2; tentatively, D is TRBD1 (6 bases). CDR3 length equals 11 residues. Germline V lookup: CDR1 SGHAT, CDR2 FQNNGV. The germline V and J ends were trimmed by 5 bases and 8 bases, with 9 bases remaining between them. The CDR3 coding sequence is TGTGCCAGCAGCATAGGGGGAGGCTACACCTTC. This sequence encodes CASSIGGGYTF.

In its sample, this clonotype was seen many times. The genes are TRBV12-3 or TRBV12-4 and TRBJ2-7; TRBD1 matches at 9 bases. V dropped 8 bases and J dropped 9; count of bases not matched to a gene: 5. This CDR3 region has 11 residues. The CDR3 bases are TGTGCCAGCGGACAGGGGTTATGGCAGTACTTC. Translated: CASGQGLWQYF.

The chain uses TRBV4-1 and TRBJ1-2; D gene ambiguous. V lost 3 bases, J lost 2 bases, and 13 bases lay in between. This CDR3 comprises 15 residues. The germline CDR1 and CDR2 sequences are MGHRA and YSYEKL. CDR3 nucleotide sequence: TGCGCCAGCAGCCACTTGGGAGTTTCGAACTATGGCTACACCTTC. This translates into CASSHLGVSNYGYTF.

In nucleotides, the CDR3 is TGTGCCAGCAGCTTAGATGAGGCAGGGGCTTTCTTT. This sequence encodes CASSLDEAGAFF. The rearrangement links TRBV11-2 to TRBJ1-1; maybe TRBD1 (5 bases). The ends were cut back, 0 bases at V and 11 bases at J, with 10 bases in the middle. This CDR3 is 12 amino acids long. CDR1 is SGHAT and CDR2 is FQNNGV in the germline V gene.

This clonotype came up a few times. The chain couples TRBV12-3 or TRBV12-4 to TRBJ1-1; D remains unclear. CDR3 length: 13 amino acids. V dropped 4 bases and J dropped 3 bases, with 9 bases sitting between them. The CDR3 loop is CASSSAGYTEAFF. CDR3 in DNA: TGTGCCAGCAGTTCGGCAGGTTACACTGAAGCTTTCTTT.

The rearrangement joins TRBV7-6 to TRBJ2-2, with D uncertain. V was pared by 0 bases and J by 3 bases, with 5 bases between. This CDR3 comprises 14 residues. Germline V gives CDR1 SGHVS, CDR2 FNYEAQ. The CDR3 sequence is CASSLAIYTGELFF. The DNA of the CDR3 is TGTGCCAGCAGCTTAGCTATCTACACCGGGGAGCTGTTTTTT.

This clonotype was seen more than once but under ten times. As DNA, the CDR3 is TGTGCCAGCGGAAGTAAGAGTAACACTGAAGCTTTCTTT. Its translation is CASGSKSNTEAFF. J is TRBJ1-1 and V is TRBV6-1; D unresolved. The CDR3 covers 13 residues. Germline V gives CDR1 MNHNS, CDR2 SASEGT. Trimming took off 8 bases at V and 2 bases at J, with 12 bases between the two ends.

The chain carries TRBV7-2 and TRBJ1-4; D unclear. Germline V gene sequence: CDR1 SGHTA, CDR2 FQGNSA. The V end was cut by 3 bases, the J end by 12 bases, with 11 bases between. The CDR3 is 12 amino acids. CDR3 in amino acids: CASSFSRSELFF. The DNA of the CDR3 is TGTGCCAGCAGCTTTAGTAGGTCTGAACTGTTTTTT.

This clonotype was seen more than once but under ten times. The rearrangement uses TRBV27 and TRBJ1-5, with 9 bases lining up with TRBD1. This CDR3 comprises 15 residues. Germline CDR1 and CDR2: MNHEY and SMNVEV (reference sequence). V lost 6 bases to trimming and J lost 4 bases; unmatched junction nucleotides: 7. CDR3 sequence (DNA): TGTGCCAGCAGGGCAGGGACAGGGCTAAATCAGCCCCAGCATTTT. This codes for CASRAGTGLNQPQHF.

This clonotype was counted between two and nine times. This chain links TRBV14 with TRBJ2-1; D gene unclear. Germline loops: CDR1 SGHDN, CDR2 FVKESK. The CDR3 contains 13 residues. V dropped 1 base and J dropped 8 bases, with 9 bases sitting between them. The CDR3 DNA sequence: TGTGCCAGCAGCCAAGCCCTGGGCCATGAGCAGTTCTTC. Amino acids: CASSQALGHEQFF.

The chain combines TRBV18 with TRBJ2-7, with D maybe TRBD1 (5 bases). V lost 5 bases and J 0 bases, leaving 14 bases between the germline ends. Per the germline V gene, CDR1 is KGHSH and CDR2 is LQKENI. This CDR3 has 15 amino acids. The CDR3 loop is CASSYFRQYSYEQYF. CDR3 bases: TGTGCCAGCTCATACTTTCGACAGTACTCCTACGAGCAGTACTTC.

V usage is TRBV7-2 and J usage is TRBJ2-7; 8 positions match TRBD2. CDR1 is SGHTA and CDR2 is FQGNSA in the germline V gene. With 5 bases clipped from V and 5 bases from J, the junction kept 11 bases outside the gene matches. The CDR3 runs to 15 residues. The CDR3 region has the DNA TGTGCCAGCAGCCCACCGGGACTAGGCGGCAACGAGCAGTACTTC. Amino acids: CASSPPGLGGNEQYF.

The chain employs TRBV7-8 and TRBJ1-6; no firm D call. Germline V gene lookup returns CDR1 SGHVS and CDR2 FQNEAQ. The CDR3 extends over 14 amino acids. Deletions cut 1 base from V and 7 bases from J, with 8 bases between. CDR3 in DNA: TGTGCCAGCAGCTTAGAAAGGGCCAATTCACCCCTCCACTTT. This encodes CASSLERANSPLHF.

This clonotype was recorded once. The chain uses TRBV5-4 and TRBJ1-1; 8 bases agree with TRBD1. The CDR3 length is 16 residues. With V trimmed by 4 bases and J by 3 bases, 11 bases remained unmatched. The V gene's germline CDR1 is SGHNT and CDR2 YYREEE (reference sequence). The CDR3 protein is CASSGLSRGRDTEAFF. In DNA form, the CDR3 reads TGTGCCAGCAGCGGACTCAGCAGGGGGCGCGACACTGAAGCTTTCTTT.